This T cell receptor beta chain was profiled in a study of technical replicates of blood from a few donors. The data were produced by immunoSEQ multiplex PCR, yet TCRdb's version contains in-frame clones alone and is incomplete. The sample carries tens of thousands of clones, roughly 94% recorded once. CDR1 and CDR2 (germline): ENHRY, SYGVKD. The CDR3 loop spans 15 amino acids. V was clipped by 6 bases and J by 4 bases, with 19 bases between them. This clonotype was sampled from a human donor in good health. The sample comprised T cells isolated from PBMCs. V gene TRBV10-3 combines with J gene TRBJ2-7, with D possibly TRBD2 on 6 matching bases. This CDR3 reads CAIRPTGGTDYEQYF. The DNA of the CDR3 is TGTGCCATCAGACCTACCGGTGGGACTGATTACGAGCAGTACTTC.